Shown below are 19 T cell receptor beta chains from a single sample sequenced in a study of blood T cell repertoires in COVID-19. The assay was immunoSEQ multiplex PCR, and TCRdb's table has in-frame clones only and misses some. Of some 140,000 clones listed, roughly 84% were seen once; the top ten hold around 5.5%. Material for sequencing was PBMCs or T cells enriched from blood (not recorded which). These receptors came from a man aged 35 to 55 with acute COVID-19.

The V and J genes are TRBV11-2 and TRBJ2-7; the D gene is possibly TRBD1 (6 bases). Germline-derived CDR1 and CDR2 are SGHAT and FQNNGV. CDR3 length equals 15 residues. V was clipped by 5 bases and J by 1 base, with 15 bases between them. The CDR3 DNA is TGTGCCAGCAGCCTCGCAGGGGTATCATCCTACGAGCAGTACTTC. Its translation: CASSLAGVSSYEQYF. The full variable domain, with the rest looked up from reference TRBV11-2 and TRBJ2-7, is EAGVAQSPRYKIIEKRQSVAFWCNPISGHATLYWYQQILGQGPKLLIQFQNNGVVDDSQLPKDRFSAERLKGVDSTLKIQPAKLEDSAVYLCASSLAGVSSYEQYFGPGTRLTVT.

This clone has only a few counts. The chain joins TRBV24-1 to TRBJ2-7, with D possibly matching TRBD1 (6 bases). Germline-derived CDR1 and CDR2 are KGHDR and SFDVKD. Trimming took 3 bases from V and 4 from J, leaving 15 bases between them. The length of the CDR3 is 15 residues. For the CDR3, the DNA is TGTGCCACCAGTGATGTCCGGGACATCCGATACGAGCAGTACTTC. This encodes CATSDVRDIRYEQYF.

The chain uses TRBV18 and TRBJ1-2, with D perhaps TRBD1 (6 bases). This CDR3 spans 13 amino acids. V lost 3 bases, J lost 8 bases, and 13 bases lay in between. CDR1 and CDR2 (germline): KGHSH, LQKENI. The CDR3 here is CASSPEQGSGYTF. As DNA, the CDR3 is TGTGCCAGCTCACCGGAGCAGGGGTCGGGCTACACCTTC.

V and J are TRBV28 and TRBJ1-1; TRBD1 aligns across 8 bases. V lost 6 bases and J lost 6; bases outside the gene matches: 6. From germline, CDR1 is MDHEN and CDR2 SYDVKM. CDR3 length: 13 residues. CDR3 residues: CASSRGRLPEAFF. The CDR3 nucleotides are TGTGCCAGCAGCAGGGGGCGTCTCCCTGAAGCTTTCTTT.

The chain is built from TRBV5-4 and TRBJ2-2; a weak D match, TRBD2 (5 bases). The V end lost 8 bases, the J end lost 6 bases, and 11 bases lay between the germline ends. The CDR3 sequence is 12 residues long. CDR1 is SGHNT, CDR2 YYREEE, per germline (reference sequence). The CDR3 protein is CASTRTPGELFF. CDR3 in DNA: TGTGCCAGTACAAGGACTCCCGGGGAGCTGTTTTTT.

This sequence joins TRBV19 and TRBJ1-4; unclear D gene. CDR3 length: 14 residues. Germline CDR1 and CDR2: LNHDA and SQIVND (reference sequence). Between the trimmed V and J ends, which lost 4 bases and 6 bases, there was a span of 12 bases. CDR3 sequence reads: CASSTQILDEKLFF. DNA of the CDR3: TGTGCCAGTAGTACACAGATTTTGGATGAAAAACTGTTTTTT.

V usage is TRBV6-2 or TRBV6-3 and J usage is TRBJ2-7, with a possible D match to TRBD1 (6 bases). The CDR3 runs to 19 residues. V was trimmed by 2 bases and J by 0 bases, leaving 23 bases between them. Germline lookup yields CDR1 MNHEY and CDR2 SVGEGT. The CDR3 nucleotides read TGTGCCAGCAGTTACACCCGGGCGAGGGGAGACAGGAGCTCCTACGAGCAGTACTTC. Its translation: CASSYTRARGDRSSYEQYF.

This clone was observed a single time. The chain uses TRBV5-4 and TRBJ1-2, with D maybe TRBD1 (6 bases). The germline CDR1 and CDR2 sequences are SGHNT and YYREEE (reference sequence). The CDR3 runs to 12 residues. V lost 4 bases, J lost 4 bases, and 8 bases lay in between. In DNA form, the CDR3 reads TGTGCCAGCAGCGAGACAGGCTATGGCTACACCTTC. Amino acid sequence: CASSETGYGYTF.

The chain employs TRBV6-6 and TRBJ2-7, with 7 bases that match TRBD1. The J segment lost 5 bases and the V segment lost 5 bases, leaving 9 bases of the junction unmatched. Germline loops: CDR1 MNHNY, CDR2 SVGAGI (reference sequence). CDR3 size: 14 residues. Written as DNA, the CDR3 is TGTGCCAGCAGTCAATCCACAGGGGTCCACGAGCAGTACTTC. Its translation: CASSQSTGVHEQYF.

For the CDR3, the DNA is TGTGCCAGCGGCGGGGTTAGGTACGAGCAGTACTTC. Translating gives CASGGVRYEQYF. The chain carries TRBV11-2 and TRBJ2-7; TRBD2 might be the D (6 bases). The CDR3 is 12 residues long. The V end lost 8 bases, the J end lost 4 bases, and 12 bases lay between the germline ends. Germline lookup yields CDR1 SGHAT and CDR2 FQNNGV.

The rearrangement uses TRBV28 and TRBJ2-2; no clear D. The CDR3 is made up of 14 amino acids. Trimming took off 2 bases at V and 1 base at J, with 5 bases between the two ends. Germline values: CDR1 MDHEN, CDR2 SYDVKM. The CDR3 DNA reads TGTGCCAGCAGTTTAGCAGGGAACACCGGGGAGCTGTTTTTT. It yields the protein CASSLAGNTGELFF.

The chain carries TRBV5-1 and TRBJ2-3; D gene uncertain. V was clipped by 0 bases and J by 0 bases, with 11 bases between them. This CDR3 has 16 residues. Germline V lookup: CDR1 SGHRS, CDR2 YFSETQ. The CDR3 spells CASSLVGDTSTDTQYF. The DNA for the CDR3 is TGCGCCAGCAGCTTGGTTGGTGATACTAGCACAGATACGCAGTATTTT. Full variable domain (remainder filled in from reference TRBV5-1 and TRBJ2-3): KAGVTQTPRYLIKTRGQQVTLSCSPISGHRSVSWYQQTPGQGLQFLFEYFSETQRNKGNFPGRFSGRQFSNSRSEMNVSTLELGDSALYLCASSLVGDTSTDTQYFGPGTRLTVL.

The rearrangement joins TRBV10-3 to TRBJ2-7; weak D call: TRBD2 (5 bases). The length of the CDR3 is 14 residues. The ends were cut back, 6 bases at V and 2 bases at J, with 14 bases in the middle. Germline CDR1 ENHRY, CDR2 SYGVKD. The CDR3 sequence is CAIRESGPPYEQYF. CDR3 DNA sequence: TGTGCCATCAGGGAGAGCGGTCCTCCCTACGAGCAGTACTTC.

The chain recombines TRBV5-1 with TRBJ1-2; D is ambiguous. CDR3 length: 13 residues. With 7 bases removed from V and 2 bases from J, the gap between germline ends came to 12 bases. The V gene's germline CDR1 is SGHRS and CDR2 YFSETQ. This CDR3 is CASCPGLNYGYTF. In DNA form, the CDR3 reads TGCGCCAGCTGCCCAGGCCTAAACTATGGCTACACCTTC. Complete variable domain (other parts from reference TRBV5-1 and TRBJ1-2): KAGVTQTPRYLIKTRGQQVTLSCSPISGHRSVSWYQQTPGQGLQFLFEYFSETQRNKGNFPGRFSGRQFSNSRSEMNVSTLELGDSALYLCASCPGLNYGYTFGSGTRLTVV.

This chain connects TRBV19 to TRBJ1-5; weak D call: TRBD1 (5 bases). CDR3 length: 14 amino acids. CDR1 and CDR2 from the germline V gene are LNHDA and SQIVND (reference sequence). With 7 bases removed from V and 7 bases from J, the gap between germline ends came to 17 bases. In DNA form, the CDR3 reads TGTGCCAGTAAGCCCCTCGGGGGTCGCCAGCCCCAGCATTTT. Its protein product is CASKPLGGRQPQHF.

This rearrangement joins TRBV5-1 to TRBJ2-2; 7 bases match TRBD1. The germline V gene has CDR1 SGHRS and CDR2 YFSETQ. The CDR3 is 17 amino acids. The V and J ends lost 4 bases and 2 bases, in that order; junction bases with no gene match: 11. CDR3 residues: CASSPTTGNINTGELFF. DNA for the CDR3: TGCGCCAGCAGCCCCACGACAGGGAATATTAACACCGGGGAGCTGTTTTTT.

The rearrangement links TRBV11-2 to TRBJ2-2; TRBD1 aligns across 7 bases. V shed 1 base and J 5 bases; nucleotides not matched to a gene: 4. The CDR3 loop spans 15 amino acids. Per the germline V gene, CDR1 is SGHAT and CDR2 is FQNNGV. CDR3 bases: TGTGCCAGCAGCTTAGGGACAGGCAGAACCGGGGAGCTGTTTTTT. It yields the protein CASSLGTGRTGELFF.

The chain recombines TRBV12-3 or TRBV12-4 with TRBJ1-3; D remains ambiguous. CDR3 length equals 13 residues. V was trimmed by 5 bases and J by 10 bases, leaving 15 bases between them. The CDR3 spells CASSPPRVRTIYF. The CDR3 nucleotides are TGTGCCAGCAGTCCCCCCCGGGTAAGGACCATATATTTT.

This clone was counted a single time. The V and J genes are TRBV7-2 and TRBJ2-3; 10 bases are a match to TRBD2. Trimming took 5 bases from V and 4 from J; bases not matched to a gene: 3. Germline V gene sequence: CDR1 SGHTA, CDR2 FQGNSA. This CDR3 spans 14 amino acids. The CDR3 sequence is CASSPGLAADTQYF. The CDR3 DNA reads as TGTGCCAGCAGCCCCGGACTAGCGGCAGATACGCAGTATTTT.